This TCR beta chain was sequenced in a study of graft-versus-host responses after intestinal transplantation. Study-wide background: Recipients were all induced with anti-thymocyte globulin, then given tacrolimus and steroids for 3 to 4 years. Study-wide points: High graft-versus-host to host-versus-graft clonal ratios were seen in allografts of patients with graft-donor T cell macrochimerism. Recipient marrow held GvH clones, some first seen in ileum or blood. Declining HvG levels early post-transplant were linked to peak circulating GvH clone levels.

Intraepithelial lymphocytes and lamina propria lymphocytes were released through processing of graft tissue. This clone was recorded once. The antigen is undetermined. The CDR3 sequence is 9 residues long. Method: immunoSEQ multiplex PCR; TCRdb's copy keeps in-frame clones and lacks some. The sample has approximately 63,000 clones, about nine tenths seen once. Specimen: ileum tissue, collected around 350 days after transplant. The chain combines TRBV1 with TRBJ2-7; the table assigns TRBD1, which was not confirmed against the DNA. TRBV1 is assigned pseudogene status. The clonotype was recovered from a human patient who received an intestinal transplant, so some T cells may come from the graft donor. CDR3 region: CTSSPFQYF. CDR3 nucleotide sequence: TGCACCAGCAGCCCATTTCAGTACTTC.